This T cell receptor beta chain derives from a study of cytomegalovirus exposure and HLA in healthy donors. Both 60 Vbeta primers and 13 Jbeta primers went into the PCR. Method: immunoSEQ multiplex PCR; TCRdb's copy keeps in-frame clones and lacks some. The data contain 90,000 to 140,000 clones, roughly 80% of them seen just once; the ten biggest clones take up about 6.9%. Study-wide points: As immune exposure information, only CMV serostatus was available. Some V segments, TRBV6-2 and TRBV6-3 among them, were indistinguishable and were therefore excluded. TCR beta V- and J-gene trimming, according to a later analysis, was linked to a missense DCLRE1C variant.

Note on this clone: Antigen: not known.

Donors consisted of healthy bone marrow donors. V was trimmed by 2 bases and J by 0 bases, leaving 11 bases between them. The CDR3 sequence is 16 residues long. Germline CDR1 reads SGHTA; CDR2 reads FQGNSA. V and J are TRBV7-2 and TRBJ1-5, with D unclear. Sequencing was carried out using PBMCs. The receptor was derived from a man aged 25-45 years in good health and CMV-seropositive. The CDR3, as DNA: TGTGCCAGCAGCTTACAGGCAGGCCTTAGCAATCAGCCCCAGCATTTT. It is translated as CASSLQAGLSNQPQHF.